This T cell receptor (beta chain) emerged from a study of CD8+CD57+ T cells in acquired aplastic anemia. Across the whole study: Sorted CD4+ and CD8+ cell DNA averaged approximately 3.2 ug.

A remark on this clonotype: The target antigen is unknown.

Template material for TCR beta VDJ and CDR3 profiling consisted of genomic DNA. Each CDR3 protein gets one entry after TCRdb re-called the reads with MiXCR. The top ten hold approximately 4% of the sample, which has 400,000 to 500,000 distinct CDR3 sequences, about two thirds seen once. Study-level findings and limits: The study identified twenty-nine CD8+ CDR3 sequences shared by patients and controls. In CD8+ cells, Simpson's diversity showed no significant difference between patients and controls.

The source is a human donor in good health, serving as a control. The sample comprised sorted CD4+, CD8+, or CD8+CD57+ T cells (not recorded which) from PBMCs.

The CDR3 DNA sequence: TGCAGTGCTAGGGGACAGGGAAGAAGCTATACGCAGTATTTT. Translating gives CSARGQGRSYTQYF. The chain combines TRBV20-1 with TRBJ2-3, with 9 positions matching TRBD1. Germline assignment: CDR1 DFQATT and CDR2 SNEGSKA (reference sequence). The CDR3 covers 14 residues. The V and J ends lost 3 bases and 7 bases, in that order; junction bases with no gene match: 8.